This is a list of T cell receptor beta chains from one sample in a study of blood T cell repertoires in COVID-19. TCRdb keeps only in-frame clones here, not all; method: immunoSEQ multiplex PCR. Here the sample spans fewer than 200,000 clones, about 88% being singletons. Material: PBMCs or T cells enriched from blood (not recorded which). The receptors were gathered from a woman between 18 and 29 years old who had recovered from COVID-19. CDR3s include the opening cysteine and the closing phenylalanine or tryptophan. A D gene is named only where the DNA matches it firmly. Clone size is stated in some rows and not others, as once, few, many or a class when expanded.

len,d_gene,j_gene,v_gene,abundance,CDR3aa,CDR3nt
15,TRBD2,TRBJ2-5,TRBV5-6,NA,CASSPPNGGRETQYF,TGTGCCAGCAGCCCCCCGAACGGGGGGAGAGAGACCCAGTACTTC
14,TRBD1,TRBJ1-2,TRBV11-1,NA,CASAQGPLSEGYTF,TGTGCCAGCGCACAGGGGCCCCTATCTGAGGGCTACACCTTC
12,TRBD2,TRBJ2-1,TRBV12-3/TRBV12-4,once,CASSSRGDEQFF,TGTGCCAGCAGTTCTCGGGGGGATGAGCAGTTCTTC
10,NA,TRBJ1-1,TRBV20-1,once,CSASPYEAFF,TGCAGTGCCTCACCCTATGAAGCTTTCTTT
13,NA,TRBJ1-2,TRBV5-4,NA,CASSFEEVSGYTF,TGTGCCAGCAGCTTTGAGGAAGTATCTGGCTACACCTTC
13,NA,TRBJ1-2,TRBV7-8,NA,CASSLYIRDGYTF,TGTGCCAGCAGCTTATATATCAGGGATGGCTACACCTTC
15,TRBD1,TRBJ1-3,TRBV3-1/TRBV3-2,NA,CASSHLGTAGNTIYF,TGTGCCAGCAGCCATTTAGGGACAGCCGGAAACACCATATATTTT
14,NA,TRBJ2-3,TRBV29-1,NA,CSVASDSSTDTQYF,TGCAGCGTCGCCTCGGACAGTAGCACAGATACGCAGTATTTT
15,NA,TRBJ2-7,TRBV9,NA,CASSVGGGETYEQYF,TGTGCCAGCAGCGTAGGGGGCGGGGAAACCTACGAGCAGTACTTC
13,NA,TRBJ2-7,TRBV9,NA,CASSLTPSYEQYF,TGTGCCAGCAGCCTTACTCCATCCTACGAGCAGTACTTC
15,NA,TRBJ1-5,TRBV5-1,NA,CASSLRGSPNQPQHF,TGCGCCAGCAGCTTGCGAGGCAGTCCAAATCAGCCCCAGCATTTT
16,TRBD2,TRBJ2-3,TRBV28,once,CASSRLAGVRSDTQYF,TGTGCCAGCAGTAGACTAGCGGGAGTCCGCTCAGATACGCAGTATTTT
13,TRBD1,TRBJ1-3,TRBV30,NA,CAWMRGPGNTIYF,TGTGCCTGGATGAGGGGGCCAGGAAACACCATATATTTT